This T cell receptor beta chain is from a study of blood T cell repertoires in COVID-19. On the study more broadly: The origin of the acute and convalescent COVID-19 samples was the United States, Italy and Spain. PBMCs, B-cell-depleted T cells, or T cells provided the cDNA or gDNA that made up the material.

After removal of 4 bases from V and 1 base from J, the junction contained 6 bases not matched to a gene. Germline CDR1 and CDR2: MGHRA and YSYEKL. This CDR3 comprises 15 residues. In the authors' workflow: For nucleated cells, counts were estimated from reference gene primer amplification. Clones were read by immunoSEQ multiplex PCR, and TCRdb kept only the in-frame ones, dropping some. V, J and clone size were drawn from that table, and D and trimming were deduced from the DNA. This sample has 50,000 to 70,000 clones, with 60% to 85% found just once. This TCR was sampled from a human donor in a cohort sampled during active COVID-19. The material sequenced was peripheral blood. The V call is TRBV4-1, the J call TRBJ1-2; 7 bases line up with TRBD1. This CDR3 is CASSPIGTVNYGYTF. CDR3 bases: TGCGCCAGCAGCCCAATAGGGACAGTTAACTATGGCTACACCTTC.